Following are 11 T cell receptor beta chains from one sample sequenced in a study of chronic HIV infection and antiretroviral therapy. MiXCR was run by TCRdb on the 5' RACE reads, yielding one entry per CDR3 protein. The table includes under 55,000 distinct CDR3 sequences, approximately 19% detected once. Sequencing was performed on peripheral blood. The receptors come from an adult who had HIV and had not received antiretroviral therapy, or was an uninfected healthy control (not recorded which).

The chain is built from TRBV28 and TRBJ2-2; the D gene could be TRBD1 or TRBD2 (5 bases each). The ends were cut back, 2 bases at V and 11 bases at J, with 9 bases in the middle. The length of the CDR3 is 12 residues. The germline gives CDR1 MDHEN, CDR2 SYDVKM. The CDR3 region is CASSLEGIELFF. Written as DNA, the CDR3 is TGTGCCAGCAGTTTAGAGGGGATAGAGCTGTTTTTT.

The CDR3 reads CASSLFSDTQYF. DNA of the CDR3: TGTGCCAGCAGTTTGTTTTCAGATACGCAGTATTTT. The chain joins TRBV28 to TRBJ2-3; D not resolved. Germline V CDR1 and CDR2: MDHEN, SYDVKM. Trimming shortened V by 3 bases and J by 4 bases, and 5 bases separated the two germline ends. The CDR3 spans 12 residues.

Only a few counts were recorded for this clonotype. The CDR3 coding sequence is TGTGCCAGCAGTTTCCTTACTAGCGGGAGGCGGTCCTACGAGCAGTACTTC. Its protein product is CASSFLTSGRRSYEQYF. The V gene is TRBV28, the J gene TRBJ2-7; 12 nucleotides agree with TRBD2. V lost 3 bases and J lost 1; bases outside the gene matches: 7. The CDR3 contains 17 residues. Per the germline V gene, CDR1 is MDHEN and CDR2 is SYDVKM.

The chain is built from TRBV28 and TRBJ1-4; no clear D. The CDR3 has 16 residues. Germline CDR1 MDHEN, CDR2 SYDVKM. Deletions cut 6 bases from V and 2 bases from J, with 16 bases between. The CDR3 reads CASRSPVPTTNEKLFF. The CDR3 region has the DNA TGTGCCAGCAGGTCCCCCGTACCGACGACTAATGAAAAACTGTTTTTT. The full variable domain, its missing parts supplied by reference TRBV28 and TRBJ1-4, is DVKVTQSSRYLVKRTGEKVFLECVQDMDHENMFWYRQDPGLGLRLIYFSYDVKMKEKGDIPEGYSVSREKKERFSLILESASTNQTSMYLCASRSPVPTTNEKLFFGSGTQLSVL.

The chain employs TRBV12-3 or TRBV12-4 and TRBJ2-3; D is unresolved. V lost 0 bases and J 11 bases, leaving 9 bases between the germline ends. The CDR3 sequence is 12 residues long. The chain's CDR3 is CASSLAQNQQYF. CDR3 in DNA: TGTGCCAGCAGTTTAGCACAGAATCAGCAGTATTTT.

This clonotype was detected a few times. This chain links TRBV28 with TRBJ2-7; D is ambiguous. V was trimmed by 6 bases and J by 6 bases, leaving 15 bases between them. The CDR3 spans 13 residues. Germline-derived CDR1 and CDR2 are MDHEN and SYDVKM. The CDR3 here is CASSFAFPVEQYF. CDR3 bases: TGTGCCAGCAGCTTCGCTTTTCCGGTCGAGCAGTACTTC.

The rearrangement links TRBV4-1 to TRBJ2-3; D is unclear. Per the germline V gene, CDR1 is MGHRA and CDR2 is YSYEKL. The CDR3 extends over 16 amino acids. With 4 bases removed from V and 0 bases from J, the gap between germline ends came to 14 bases. CDR3 nucleotides: TGCGCCAGCAGCCCGTGGCCCGAGGCTAGCACAGATACGCAGTATTTT. It translates to CASSPWPEASTDTQYF.

The rearrangement links TRBV29-1 to TRBJ1-4, with D hard to call. The CDR3 extends over 13 amino acids. V dropped 5 bases and J dropped 7 bases, with 14 bases sitting between them. The germline CDR1 and CDR2 sequences are SQVTM and ANQGSEA. CDR3 bases: TGCAGCGTTCAGTTGACGGTACCTGAAAAACTGTTTTTT. Residues: CSVQLTVPEKLFF. The complete variable domain, with remaining parts taken from reference TRBV29-1 and TRBJ1-4, reads SAVISQKPSRDICQRGTSLTIQCQVDSQVTMMFWYRQQPGQSLTLIATANQGSEATYESGFVIDKFPISRPNLTFSTLTVSNMSPEDSSIYLCSVQLTVPEKLFFGSGTQLSVL.

The chain's CDR3 is CASSSLTSGNTEAFF. The CDR3 nucleotides are TGTGCCAGCAGTTCCTTAACGTCGGGGAACACTGAAGCTTTCTTT. The chain uses TRBV28 and TRBJ1-1; no reliable D call. The CDR3 has 15 amino acids. The V gene lost 4 bases and the J gene lost 1 base, with 13 bases spanning the gap. Germline values: CDR1 MDHEN, CDR2 SYDVKM.

The rearrangement joins TRBV6-5 to TRBJ2-7, with D tentatively TRBD2 (6 bases). Germline CDR1 MNHEY, CDR2 SVGAGI. V was cut by 6 bases and J by 3 bases, with 9 bases left in between. The CDR3 has 12 residues. CDR3 sequence (DNA): TGTGCCAGCAGCTCCGGGAGCTACGAGCAGTACTTC. Its translation is CASSSGSYEQYF.

This clonotype was found a few times. The V gene is TRBV20-1, the J gene TRBJ1-1, with D possibly being TRBD1 (6 bases). V lost 2 bases and J lost 5, with 9 bases in between. CDR3 length equals 12 residues. In germline, CDR1 is DFQATT, CDR2 SNEGSKA (reference sequence). For the CDR3, the DNA is TGCAGTGCTAGAATTCAGGGGACTGAAGCTTTCTTT. It encodes CSARIQGTEAFF.